The 4 T cell receptor beta chains below come from one sample, sequenced in a study of CD8+ T cells in alopecia areata. The authors extracted RNA and reverse transcribed it into cDNA as the sequencing template. Measured with immunoSEQ multiplex PCR; TCRdb has only the in-frame clones, and not every one. The table lists some 120,000 clones, with no singletons. Input material: lesional skin. These receptors all come from a C3H/HeJ mouse with alopecia areata. Strain haplotype (MHC): H2-k.

This clone was observed a handful of times. Gene and germline names: mouse. The CDR3 extends 4 residues past the end of the read, so its final part is completed from the germline J gene. The rearrangement uses TRBV19 and TRBJ2-2, with D possibly matching TRBD1 (6 bases). V gave up 2 bases and J gave up 0 bases, with 11 bases separating them. This CDR3 has 16 amino acids. Germline V CDR1 and CDR2: FNHDT, SITEND (reference sequence). CDR3 DNA, as far as it was read: TGTGCCAGCAGTATTCCGGGACATTCAAACACCGGG. Its protein is CASSIPGHSNTG. The whole CDR3 sequence is CASSIPGHSNTGQLYF. Full variable domain (missing parts from reference TRBV19 and TRBJ2-2): GGIITQTPKFLIGQEGQKLTLKCQQNFNHDTMYWYRQDSGKGLRLIYYSITENDLQKGDLSEGYDASREKKSSFSLTVTSAQKNEMAVFLCASSIPGHSNTGQLYFGEGSKLTVL.

On this clone: All gene names here are mouse names. Read data end 4 residues before the CDR3 end; the end is taken from the germline J gene. This sequence joins TRBV19 and TRBJ2-3; TRBD2 aligns across 9 bases. CDR1 FNHDT and CDR2 SITEND come from the germline V gene (reference sequence). The CDR3 extends over 16 amino acids. The V segment lost 5 bases and the J segment 0 bases; nucleotides outside the gene matches: 7. The covered CDR3 bases are TGTGCCAGCAGCCCCACTGGGGGGCTTAGTGCAGAA. Protein sequence: CASSPTGGLSAE. The full CDR3 protein is CASSPTGGLSAETLYF.

Remarks on this clone: Gene names follow the mouse nomenclature. The CDR3 is cut off 4 residues early in the read; its end comes from the germline J gene. This rearrangement joins TRBV17 to TRBJ1-4; TRBD1 aligns across 9 bases. Trimming removed 0 bases from V and 5 bases from J; junction bases left unmatched: 1. The CDR3 runs to 15 residues. Germline V gene data show CDR1 as MNHDT and CDR2 as YYDKIL. This chain's CDR3 is CASSREGQGNERLFF. Incomplete CDR3 DNA: TGTGCTAGCAGTAGAGAGGGACAGGGAAACGAA.

This clone was recorded a few times. The germline and genes are mouse ones. The CDR3 end lies 4 residues beyond the end of the read and is filled in from the germline J gene. This chain uses TRBV19 with TRBJ2-7; 12 bases fit TRBD2. Trimming removed 4 bases from V and 0 bases from J; junction bases left unmatched: 5. Germline CDR1 FNHDT, CDR2 SITEND (reference sequence). The length of the CDR3 is 16 residues. The CDR3: CASSSDWGGLSYEQYF. The sequenced CDR3 bases are TGTGCCAGCAGTTCGGACTGGGGGGGTCTCTCCTAT. Full variable domain (remainder filled in from reference TRBV19 and TRBJ2-7): GGIITQTPKFLIGQEGQKLTLKCQQNFNHDTMYWYRQDSGKGLRLIYYSITENDLQKGDLSEGYDASREKKSSFSLTVTSAQKNEMAVFLCASSSDWGGLSYEQYFGPGTRLTVL.